Reported below is one T cell receptor beta chain. Assay used: immunoSEQ multiplex PCR; TCRdb lists only in-frame clones, some missing. The sample lists over 250,000 clones; around four fifths were seen once. The data are from a study of blood T cell repertoires in COVID-19. The participants were between roughly 18 and 89 years old and came from roughly 25 US areas. Germline CDR1 and CDR2: SGHTA and FQGNSA. This CDR3 has 14 amino acids. Trimming left V 1 base short and J 4 bases short, with 10 bases between. The chain recombines TRBV7-2 with TRBJ1-1, with D maybe TRBD1 (5 bases). The receptor was isolated from a man aged 25-45 years with acute COVID-19. Material for sequencing was PBMCs or T cells enriched from blood (not recorded which). The CDR3 here is CASSLEGLSTEAFF. Here the CDR3 DNA reads TGTGCCAGCAGCTTAGAGGGGCTAAGCACTGAAGCTTTCTTT.